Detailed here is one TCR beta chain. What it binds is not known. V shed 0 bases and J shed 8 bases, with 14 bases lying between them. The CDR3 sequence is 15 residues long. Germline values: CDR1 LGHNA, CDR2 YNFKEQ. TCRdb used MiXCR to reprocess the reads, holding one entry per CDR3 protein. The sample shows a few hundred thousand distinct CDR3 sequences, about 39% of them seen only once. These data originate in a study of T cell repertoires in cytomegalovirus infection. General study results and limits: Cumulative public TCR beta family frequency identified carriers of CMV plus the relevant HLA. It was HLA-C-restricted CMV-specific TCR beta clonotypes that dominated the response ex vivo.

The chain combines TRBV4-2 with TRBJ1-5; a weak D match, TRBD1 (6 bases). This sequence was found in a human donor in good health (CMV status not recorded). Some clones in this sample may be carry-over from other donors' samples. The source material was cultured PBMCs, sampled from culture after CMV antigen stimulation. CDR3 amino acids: CASSQDPAGDKPQHF. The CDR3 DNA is TGTGCCAGCAGCCAAGATCCGGCAGGGGATAAGCCCCAGCATTTT.